This T cell receptor beta chain came from a study of beta chain features in type 1 diabetes. Expressed TCRB transcripts were sequenced after all isolated RNA was converted to cDNA. Profiling relied on immunoSEQ multiplex PCR, and the TCRdb table lists in-frame clones only, not all of them. The table shows under 300,000 clones, with approximately 15% occurring only once. Worth noting for this clone: Its antigen remains unknown.

V was clipped by 5 bases and J by 2 bases; unmatched bases: 4. The V gene's germline CDR1 is KGHSH and CDR2 LQKENI. There are 14 residues in the CDR3. The single heparinised draw taken from each donor contained about 100 mL of blood on average. Sorted populations all exceeded 98% purity. Notes on the study in general: Shorter TCRB CDR3s, moderately but significantly so, were found in Type 1 diabetes patients in all four CD4+ subsets. PCR might favor shorter templates, but any such skew would affect patients and controls equally. Type 1 diabetes patients showed fewer insertions and more deletions at VDJ junctions.

This receptor was identified in a man aged 25-45 years with type 1 diabetes. The source material was naive CD4+ T cells from blood. This chain links TRBV18 with TRBJ2-3; 7 nucleotides match TRBD2. DNA of the CDR3: TGTGCCAGCTCAAAAGGACTAGTCACAGATACGCAGTATTTT. It is translated as CASSKGLVTDTQYF.